These 27 T cell receptor beta chains originate from one sample sequenced in a study of PD-L1 blockade in urothelial cancer. Time point denoted: pretreatment peripheral blood. Data came from immunoSEQ multiplex PCR; TCRdb stores just in-frame clones and leaves some out. The sample lists 98,000 or so clones; 85% to 90% were seen once. This material consisted of PBMCs, taken around atezolizumab (anti-PD-L1) treatment. The receptor source for this set is a man between 60 and 75 years old with urothelial cancer.

V usage is TRBV7-2 and J usage is TRBJ2-1, with TRBD2 matching 11 bases. Germline V gene data show CDR1 as SGHTA and CDR2 as FQGNSA. CDR3 length equals 17 residues. Trimming cost V 4 bases and J 9 bases; bases outside gene matches: 14. CDR3 in DNA: TGTGCCAGCAGCTCGACGACCTGGACTAGCGGGTACGGTGAGCAGTTCTTC. It is translated as CASSSTTWTSGYGEQFF.

This chain links TRBV7-9 with TRBJ1-4; D may be TRBD1 (6 bases). This CDR3 comprises 14 residues. Trimming took off 5 bases at V and 7 bases at J, with 14 bases between the two ends. Germline CDR1 is SEHNR and CDR2 is FQNEAQ (reference sequence). The CDR3 nucleotides read TGTGCCAGCAGCCTACAGGGATCTGGTGAAAAACTGTTTTTT. Amino acid sequence: CASSLQGSGEKLFF.

This sequence joins TRBV5-6 and TRBJ2-7, with 9 positions matching TRBD1. Germline CDR1 SGHDT, CDR2 YYEEEE. This CDR3 comprises 14 residues. After removal of 7 bases from V and 2 bases from J, the junction contained 7 bases not matched to a gene. DNA for the CDR3: TGTGCCAGCGGGGGACAGGGATCTCCCTACGAGCAGTACTTC. Translated, it gives CASGGQGSPYEQYF.

V usage is TRBV2 and J usage is TRBJ2-3; 8 positions agree with TRBD2. This CDR3 has 14 residues. V trimming: 7 bases; J trimming: 3 bases; junction bases outside the gene matches: 6. Germline lookup yields CDR1 SNHLY and CDR2 FYNNEI. This CDR3 reads CASTRLAGTDTQYF. The CDR3 DNA reads as TGTGCCAGCACGCGTCTAGCGGGTACAGATACGCAGTATTTT.

The CDR3 region is CASSLSYTGTQYF. In DNA form, the CDR3 reads TGTGCCAGCAGCTTAAGCTATACAGGGACGCAGTATTTT. The rearrangement joins TRBV7-2 to TRBJ2-3; a possible D gene is TRBD1 (6 bases). The CDR3 is 13 residues long. Between the trimmed V and J ends, which lost 2 bases and 9 bases, there was a span of 12 bases. Germline CDR1 and CDR2: SGHTA and FQGNSA. The full variable domain, with the rest looked up from reference TRBV7-2 and TRBJ2-3, is GAGVSQSPSNKVTEKGKDVELRCDPISGHTALYWYRQSLGQGLEFLIYFQGNSAPDKSGLPSDRFSAERTGGSVSTLTIQRTQQEDSAVYLCASSLSYTGTQYFGPGTRLTVL.

A single count supports this clone. The V gene is TRBV7-3, the J gene TRBJ2-3; TRBD2 is a possible D gene (5 bases). There are 15 residues in the CDR3. Germline CDR1 SGHTA, CDR2 FQGTGA. Trimming took 5 bases from V and 2 from J, leaving 14 bases between them. CDR3 sequence (DNA): TGTGCCAGCAGCCCAGAGGGCATACTCACAGATACGCAGTATTTT. Translating it yields CASSPEGILTDTQYF. The complete variable domain, with remaining parts taken from reference TRBV7-3 and TRBJ2-3, reads GAGVSQTPSNKVTEKGKYVELRCDPISGHTALYWYRQSLGQGPEFLIYFQGTGAADDSGLPNDRFFAVRPEGSVSTLKIQRTERGDSAVYLCASSPEGILTDTQYFGPGTRLTVL.

V is TRBV10-2 and J is TRBJ2-1; D is perhaps TRBD1 (6 bases). Trimming removed 7 bases from V and 0 bases from J, with 13 bases in between. Germline V CDR1 and CDR2: WSHSY, SAAADI. CDR3 length equals 15 residues. The CDR3 spells CASTPTGDSYNEQFF. The CDR3 DNA reads TGCGCCAGCACCCCGACAGGAGACTCCTACAATGAGCAGTTCTTC.

The V and J genes are TRBV7-9 and TRBJ1-4; D is unresolved. The germline V gene encodes CDR1 SEHNR and CDR2 FQNEAQ (reference sequence). The V gene lost 2 bases and the J gene lost 4 bases, with 14 bases spanning the gap. There are 16 residues in the CDR3. CDR3 loop: CASSLLQAEGNEKLFF. The CDR3 bases are TGTGCCAGCAGCTTACTCCAGGCAGAGGGTAATGAAAAACTGTTTTTT.

The V call is TRBV7-2, the J call TRBJ2-2; TRBD2 matches at 7 bases. From germline, CDR1 is SGHTA and CDR2 FQGNSA. The J segment lost 6 bases and the V segment lost 5 bases, leaving 3 bases of the junction unmatched. The CDR3 length is 13 residues. CDR3 nucleotide sequence: TGTGCCAGCAGCACACGGGGGGCCGGGGAGCTGTTTTTT. As protein: CASSTRGAGELFF.

The chain is built from TRBV2 and TRBJ1-6, with 7 bases fitting TRBD1. The J segment lost 6 bases and the V segment lost 10 bases, leaving 9 bases of the junction unmatched. CDR1 is SNHLY, CDR2 FYNNEI, per germline. The CDR3 spans 14 residues. This CDR3 reads CAKGTGTVNSPLHF. The CDR3 DNA is TGTGCCAAGGGAACCGGGACAGTTAATTCACCCCTCCACTTT.

The genes are TRBV28 and TRBJ2-1; 12 nucleotides align to TRBD1. CDR3 length: 15 amino acids. J lost 9 bases, V lost 8 bases, and 11 bases had no gene match. CDR1 MDHEN and CDR2 SYDVKM come from the germline V gene. This CDR3 is CASATPGQGAGEQFF. CDR3 coding DNA: TGTGCCAGCGCGACTCCGGGACAGGGGGCGGGTGAGCAGTTCTTC.

Only one count was recorded for this clone. This chain joins TRBV6-4 and TRBJ1-2, with a possible D match to TRBD1 (6 bases). In germline, CDR1 is MRHNA, CDR2 SNTAGT. The CDR3 spans 13 residues. V was clipped by 6 bases and J by 2 bases, with 10 bases between them. CDR3 loop: CASSLGQNYGYTF. CDR3 nucleotides: TGTGCCAGCAGCTTAGGACAGAACTATGGCTACACCTTC.

The gene calls are TRBV27 and TRBJ2-5, with 8 bases identical to TRBD2. Germline assignment: CDR1 MNHEY and CDR2 SMNVEV (reference sequence). This CDR3 is built from 16 residues. V was pared by 2 bases and J by 7 bases, with 12 bases of the junction left unmatched. As DNA, the CDR3 is TGTGCCAGCAGTTTACGGGCGGGGGGCGCCGCGGGGACCCAGTACTTC. This encodes CASSLRAGGAAGTQYF.

The V and J genes are TRBV5-8 and TRBJ1-2; maybe TRBD1 (5 bases). This CDR3 contains 12 residues. Trimming removed 7 bases from V and 4 bases from J, with 11 bases in between. CDR1 SGHTS and CDR2 YDEGEE come from the germline V gene. In DNA, the CDR3 is TGTGCCAGCCCGGGGGGTCCCTATGGCTACACCTTC. Its protein is CASPGGPYGYTF. The full variable domain, rest sourced from reference TRBV5-8 and TRBJ1-2, is EAGVTQSPTHLIKTRGQQATLRCSPISGHTSVYWYQQALGLGLQFLLWYDEGEERNRGNFPPRFSGRQFPNYSSELNVNALELEDSALYLCASPGGPYGYTFGSGTRLTVV.

V gene TRBV2 combines with J gene TRBJ1-4; 10 nucleotides agree with TRBD1. Trimming cost V 6 bases and J 3 bases; bases outside gene matches: 4. Germline V CDR1 and CDR2: SNHLY, FYNNEI. The CDR3 has 15 amino acids. DNA for the CDR3: TGTGCCAGCAGCAGACAGGGGGCGGCTAATGAAAAACTGTTTTTT. This translates into CASSRQGAANEKLFF.

V gene TRBV15 combines with J gene TRBJ2-1; 7 bases agree with TRBD2. V trimming: 0 bases; J trimming: 13 bases; junction bases outside the gene matches: 6. Germline-derived CDR1 and CDR2 are LNHNV and YYDKDF (reference sequence). CDR3 length equals 13 residues. The CDR3 bases are TGTGCCACCAGCAGAGATGCGACTAGCATCCAGTTCTTC. Translation: CATSRDATSIQFF.

The V gene is TRBV7-6, the J gene TRBJ1-4; 12 bases align to TRBD1. Germline loops: CDR1 SGHVS, CDR2 FNYEAQ. V dropped 4 bases and J dropped 8; count of bases not matched to a gene: 5. The CDR3 is 15 residues long. The CDR3 nucleotides read TGTGCCAGCAGCTCCCGGGACAGGGGGCAGGAAAAACTGTTTTTT. It yields the protein CASSSRDRGQEKLFF.

The rearrangement uses TRBV10-3 and TRBJ2-7; D is perhaps TRBD1 (6 bases). Between the trimmed V and J ends, which lost 3 bases and 4 bases, there was a span of 13 bases. The germline CDR1 and CDR2 sequences are ENHRY and SYGVKD. The CDR3 has 14 residues. In DNA form, the CDR3 reads TGTGCCATCAGTGATGCCACTACAGGGTACGAGCAGTACTTC. Encoded protein: CAISDATTGYEQYF.

The chain links TRBV18 to TRBJ2-2, with 10 bases that match TRBD1. This CDR3 region has 15 residues. Trimming cost V 4 bases and J 5 bases; bases outside gene matches: 4. Germline CDR1 is KGHSH and CDR2 is LQKENI. CDR3 protein: CASSLGQGETGELFF. The CDR3 DNA is TGTGCCAGCTCACTAGGACAGGGGGAGACCGGGGAGCTGTTTTTT.

This chain links TRBV27 with TRBJ1-5; 9 bases are shared with TRBD1. Trimming took 10 bases from V and 5 from J; bases not matched to a gene: 3. Germline CDR1 is MNHEY and CDR2 is SMNVEV (reference sequence). The CDR3 loop spans 12 amino acids. The DNA of the CDR3 is TGTGCCACCCGGACAGGGGATCAGCCCCAGCATTTT. It specifies CATRTGDQPQHF.

This clone was seen once. The chain uses TRBV7-2 and TRBJ1-3; tentatively, D is TRBD1 (6 bases). The CDR3 is 14 amino acids. V was trimmed by 6 bases and J by 2 bases, leaving 11 bases between them. Germline assignment: CDR1 SGHTA and CDR2 FQGNSA. The CDR3 DNA reads TGTGCCAGCAGTCAAGACAGGACTGGAAACACCATATATTTT. Translating gives CASSQDRTGNTIYF. Supplemented by reference TRBV7-2 and TRBJ1-3, the full variable domain reads GAGVSQSPSNKVTEKGKDVELRCDPISGHTALYWYRQSLGQGLEFLIYFQGNSAPDKSGLPSDRFSAERTGGSVSTLTIQRTQQEDSAVYLCASSQDRTGNTIYFGEGSWLTVV.

This chain joins TRBV28 and TRBJ1-2; D unclear. Trimming removed 6 bases at V and 3 bases at J, with 23 bases between. The CDR3 is 17 residues long. CDR1 and CDR2 from the germline V gene are MDHEN and SYDVKM. DNA of the CDR3: TGTGCCAGCAGCTCCCCGGGCCTACCCAAGGGAGACTATGGCTACACCTTC. Translated: CASSSPGLPKGDYGYTF.

The CDR3 sequence: CASSQGTGRDEQFF. Here the CDR3 DNA reads TGCGCCAGCAGCCAAGGGACAGGGAGGGATGAGCAGTTCTTC. The J gene is TRBJ2-1, the V gene TRBV4-3, with a weak D call TRBD1 (8 bases). The CDR3 is 14 amino acids. The V end was cut by 1 base, the J end by 8 bases, with 12 bases between. Germline CDR1 reads LGHNA; CDR2 reads YSLEER.

This sequence joins TRBV10-2 and TRBJ2-4; the match to TRBD2 covers 10 bases. V shed 3 bases and J 0 bases; nucleotides not matched to a gene: 14. The CDR3 consists of 20 residues. The V gene's germline CDR1 is WSHSY and CDR2 SAAADI. The CDR3, as DNA: TGCGCCAGCAGTGAAGCAGTTTGGGCTAGCGGGAGCCTAGCCAAAAACATTCAGTACTTC. Protein product: CASSEAVWASGSLAKNIQYF.

In nucleotides, the CDR3 is TGTGCCAGTATCCCCCCCGGCTCCTACAATGAGCAGTTCTTC. Protein product: CASIPPGSYNEQFF. The chain couples TRBV25-1 to TRBJ2-1, with D unresolved. The CDR3 totals 14 residues. CDR1 and CDR2 from the germline V gene are MGHDK and SYGVNS. Trimming took 9 bases from V and 0 from J, leaving 12 bases between them.

The chain recombines TRBV28 with TRBJ2-7; D not resolved. Trimming removed 6 bases from V and 3 bases from J, with 6 bases in between. CDR1 and CDR2 (germline): MDHEN, SYDVKM. The CDR3 length is 11 residues. CDR3 coding DNA: TGTGCCAGCAGGCAGGACTACGAGCAGTACTTC. Translated: CASRQDYEQYF. Based on the CDR3 plus reference TRBV28 and TRBJ2-7, the full variable domain is DVKVTQSSRYLVKRTGEKVFLECVQDMDHENMFWYRQDPGLGLRLIYFSYDVKMKEKGDIPEGYSVSREKKERFSLILESASTNQTSMYLCASRQDYEQYFGPGTRLTVT.

The chain carries TRBV19 and TRBJ2-1; TRBD2 matches at 7 bases. This CDR3 is built from 15 residues. Germline V CDR1 and CDR2: LNHDA, SQIVND (reference sequence). V shed 8 bases, J shed 4 bases, and the junction held 11 bases outside the gene matches. DNA of the CDR3: TGTGCCAGTCAAAGACGCGGACTAGTATACAATGAGCAGTTCTTC. Its protein product is CASQRRGLVYNEQFF.